This entry features one T cell receptor (beta chain) sequence. Time point reported: cycle 4 day 1 (C4D1), after around six weeks of nivolumab. Following autologous stem cell transplantation, relapse occurred in every patient, and exposure to brentuximab vedotin varied. Patients' outcomes at their best amounted to complete response, partial response or progressive disease. This sample is part of a study of PD-1 blockade in classical Hodgkin lymphoma. This table comes from immunoSEQ multiplex PCR, and its TCRdb copy is limited to in-frame clones, with some not included. The profile shows tens of thousands of clones, approximately 78% of them singletons. The CDR3 sequence is 16 residues long. Trimming pared 3 bases from V and 2 bases from J, leaving 14 bases between. Germline CDR1 and CDR2: MDHEN and SYDVKM.

Sequencing was performed on peripheral blood mononuclear cells (PBMCs), taken before the fourth cycle of nivolumab. This sequence joins TRBV28 and TRBJ1-5, with D uncertain. The sequence was collected from a human donor with classical Hodgkin lymphoma. In nucleotides, the CDR3 is TGTGCCAGCAGTTTTGTAAGTACGACGGGCAATCAGCCCCAGCATTTT. Translated: CASSFVSTTGNQPQHF. Full variable domain (rest looked up from reference TRBV28 and TRBJ1-5): DVKVTQSSRYLVKRTGEKVFLECVQDMDHENMFWYRQDPGLGLRLIYFSYDVKMKEKGDIPEGYSVSREKKERFSLILESASTNQTSMYLCASSFVSTTGNQPQHFGDGTRLSIL.